This passage covers 4 T cell receptor beta chains from one sample sequenced in a study of metastatic and nonmetastatic thyroid tumors. The entire patient cohort was treatment-naive prior to thyroid surgery. Using MiXCR, TCRdb re-called clones from the PCR reads. The table shows just over 70,000 clones, with less than 20% occurring only once. Sample: blood. The receptors derive from a female donor with papillary thyroid cancer or a benign thyroid nodule (not recorded which). Some clones in this sample may be carry-over from other donors' samples.

This clone was recorded at least ten times. V is TRBV19 and J is TRBJ2-1; TRBD2 matches 8 bases. The CDR3 loop spans 16 amino acids. The V gene end was trimmed by 5 bases and the J gene end by 3 bases; junction bases not matched to a gene: 9. Germline CDR1 is LNHDA and CDR2 is SQIVND (reference sequence). The CDR3 protein is CASSLVTSGFYNEQFF. The DNA for the CDR3 is TGTGCCAGTAGTCTGGTAACTAGCGGCTTCTACAATGAGCAGTTCTTC.

The chain joins TRBV7-2 to TRBJ2-7; D is unclear. The V end was cut by 5 bases, the J end by 6 bases, with 14 bases between. Germline-derived CDR1 and CDR2 are SGHTA and FQGNSA. The CDR3 extends over 13 amino acids. CDR3 in DNA: TGTGCCAGCAGCCTATACCTGGGCGGCGAGCAGTACTTC. Encoded protein: CASSLYLGGEQYF.

The rearrangement links TRBV20-1 to TRBJ2-3; the D gene is possibly TRBD2 (6 bases). Germline CDR1 reads DFQATT; CDR2 reads SNEGSKA (reference sequence). Trimming stripped 0 bases from V and 6 bases from J, with 10 bases between. This CDR3 spans 13 amino acids. Here the CDR3 DNA reads TGCAGTGCTAGAGAATTAGCGGCGGATACGCAGTATTTT. Protein product: CSARELAADTQYF.

This clone has a handful of counts. The rearrangement links TRBV6-1 to TRBJ1-2, with D possibly TRBD1 on 5 matching bases. Looked up from germline, CDR1 is MNHNS and CDR2 is SASEGT. V was clipped by 7 bases and J by 12 bases, with 24 bases between them. The CDR3 is made up of 14 amino acids. CDR3 protein: CASIERAGTGKHTF. The CDR3 DNA reads as TGTGCCAGCATCGAAAGGGCAGGGACCGGGAAGCACACCTTC.